These 29 T cell receptor beta chains came from one sample sequenced in a study of spatial heterogeneity in lung cancer. Time point reported: sample taken at primary tumor resection. Via MiXCR, TCRdb re-called the 5' RACE reads, giving one row per CDR3 protein. Among 39,000 or so distinct CDR3 sequences listed, 7.5% were seen once. The sequencing here drew on PBMCs, taken at surgery. These receptors all stem from a male donor with early-stage non-small cell lung cancer.

The genes are TRBV27 and TRBJ1-2, with a possible D match to TRBD1 (6 bases). Looked up from germline, CDR1 is MNHEY and CDR2 is SMNVEV (reference sequence). The CDR3 loop spans 16 amino acids. V was clipped by 6 bases and J by 3 bases, with 20 bases between them. CDR3 sequence reads: CASRGAAGRDDYGYTF. The CDR3 coding sequence is TGTGCCAGCAGGGGGGCGGCGGGCAGGGATGACTATGGCTACACCTTC.

Note on this clonotype: One base away lies a much larger clone, so this may be a sequencing read error. The chain links TRBV7-6 to TRBJ1-2; D not certain. The CDR3 spans 15 residues. CDR1 is SGHVS and CDR2 is FNYEAQ in the germline V gene. CDR3 residues: CACSPDADGLYGYTF. The CDR3 region has the DNA TGTGCCTGCAGCCCTGACGCGGACGGACTCTATGGCTACACCTTC.

This clonotype was seen many times. V gene TRBV6-5 combines with J gene TRBJ1-2; 9 nucleotides align to TRBD1. The germline V gene encodes CDR1 MNHEY and CDR2 SVGAGI. J was trimmed by 2 bases and V by 4 bases; bases with no gene match: 5. The CDR3 runs to 15 residues. The CDR3 protein is CASSSAGTGNYGYTF. In nucleotides, the CDR3 is TGTGCCAGCAGTTCGGCCGGGACAGGGAACTATGGCTACACCTTC.

This clonotype was picked up many times. The chain links TRBV12-3 or TRBV12-4 to TRBJ1-5, with TRBD1 as a possible D gene (5 bases). The CDR3 runs to 13 residues. V dropped 8 bases and J dropped 3 bases, with 11 bases sitting between them. The CDR3 loop reads CASAGPINQPQHF. The CDR3 nucleotides read TGTGCCAGCGCAGGGCCTATCAATCAGCCCCAGCATTTT.

This clonotype appeared many times. The V and J genes are TRBV4-3 and TRBJ2-1; D gene uncertain. CDR3 size: 13 residues. The germline gives CDR1 LGHNA, CDR2 YSLEER. The germline V and J ends were trimmed by 1 base and 4 bases, with 5 bases remaining between them. The CDR3 reads CASSQVGYNEQFF. The CDR3 DNA reads as TGCGCCAGCAGCCAAGTCGGGTACAATGAGCAGTTCTTC.

This clonotype was recorded at least ten times. The chain couples TRBV6-1 to TRBJ1-2; D not resolved. The CDR3 length is 13 residues. CDR1 is MNHNS, CDR2 SASEGT, per germline. With 3 bases removed from V and 0 bases from J, the gap between germline ends came to 5 bases. CDR3 amino acids: CASSDATNYGYTF. The CDR3 DNA follows: TGTGCCAGCAGTGATGCCACTAACTATGGCTACACCTTC.

This clonotype was seen a handful of times. The germline gene is not matched at one end of the junction; a read error may be the cause. The V and J genes are TRBV29-1 and TRBJ2-7; D is ambiguous. This CDR3 comprises 11 residues. Germline assignment: CDR1 SQVTM and CDR2 ANQGSEA. The CDR3 spells CSVEESYEQYF. CDR3 coding DNA: TGCAGCGTGGAAGAATCTTACGAGCAGTACTTC.

This clonotype was seen many times. This chain connects TRBV6-2 or TRBV6-3 to TRBJ2-1; 10 bases match TRBD2. CDR1 MNHEY and CDR2 SVGEGT come from the germline V gene. V was clipped by 7 bases and J by 5 bases; unmatched bases: 8. This CDR3 region has 15 residues. As DNA, the CDR3 is TGTGCCAGCAAAGTAAGCGGGAGGGCCGACAATGAGCAGTTCTTC. This codes for CASKVSGRADNEQFF.

This clonotype was recorded at least ten times. The rearrangement joins TRBV15 to TRBJ1-2; maybe TRBD1 (6 bases). The V and J ends lost 3 bases and 8 bases respectively, with 13 bases between them. Germline lookup yields CDR1 LNHNV and CDR2 YYDKDF (reference sequence). CDR3 length: 13 residues. The CDR3 sequence: CATSRTGAEGYTF. The CDR3 bases are TGTGCCACCAGCAGGACAGGTGCCGAAGGCTACACCTTC. The full variable domain, rest sourced from reference TRBV15 and TRBJ1-2, is DAMVIQNPRYQVTQFGKPVTLSCSQTLNHNVMYWYQQKSSQAPKLLFHYYDKDFNNEADTPDNFQSRRPNTSFCFLDIRSPGLGDTAMYLCATSRTGAEGYTFGSGTRLTVV.

This clonotype has only a few counts. Here the CDR3 DNA reads TGCAGTGCTAGACTAGCAGGAGGTGAGCAGTTCTTC. Translation gives CSARLAGGEQFF. The chain has TRBV20-1 and TRBJ2-1; possible D gene TRBD2, 5 bases. The germline gives CDR1 DFQATT, CDR2 SNEGSKA (reference sequence). This CDR3 spans 12 amino acids. The germline V and J ends were trimmed by 2 bases and 9 bases, with 11 bases remaining between them.

The chain uses TRBV6-1 and TRBJ1-2, with D unclear. The CDR3 spans 16 residues. The V and J ends lost 5 bases and 4 bases respectively, with 20 bases between them. Looked up from germline, CDR1 is MNHNS and CDR2 is SASEGT. The CDR3 DNA is TGTGCCAGCAGTCGAACTTTTGTGGACGCAGCCTATGGCTACACCTTC. It encodes CASSRTFVDAAYGYTF.

A few counts support this clonotype. As DNA, the CDR3 is TGTGCCAGCAGCGGGACAGGACCATTTGGCTACACCTTC. Its translation is CASSGTGPFGYTF. V and J are TRBV9 and TRBJ1-2, with 7 bases aligning to TRBD1. CDR1 and CDR2 (germline): SGDLS, YYNGEE. After removal of 3 bases from V and 7 bases from J, the junction contained 6 bases not matched to a gene. There are 13 residues in the CDR3.

In its sample, this clonotype was seen many times. This chain links TRBV14 with TRBJ1-1, with D maybe TRBD1 (5 bases). V shed 5 bases and J shed 5 bases, with 12 bases lying between them. Germline values: CDR1 SGHDN, CDR2 FVKESK. CDR3 length: 13 amino acids. CDR3 DNA: TGTGCCAGCAGCAGAGAGAGGGGAACTGAAGCTTTCTTT. Its protein is CASSRERGTEAFF.

V gene TRBV6-1 combines with J gene TRBJ1-5; possibly TRBD1 for D (5 bases). V gave up 10 bases and J gave up 11 bases, with 21 bases separating them. Germline V gene sequence: CDR1 MNHNS, CDR2 SASEGT. CDR3 length equals 13 residues. The CDR3 DNA sequence: TGTGCCACCACACCGGGGGGGGAAGGGTCCCAGCATTTT. Translated, it gives CATTPGGEGSQHF.

V is TRBV5-1 and J is TRBJ2-1, with unresolved D. CDR1 SGHRS and CDR2 YFSETQ come from the germline V gene. V lost 1 base and J lost 1, with 9 bases in between. The CDR3 totals 15 residues. Here the CDR3 DNA reads TGCGCCAGCAGCTTGAGGAGAAGTTCCTACAATGAGCAGTTCTTC. The encoded protein is CASSLRRSSYNEQFF.

This clonotype has just a few counts. The V and J genes are TRBV14 and TRBJ1-5, with no clear D. Trimming shortened V by 1 base and J by 7 bases, and 8 bases separated the two germline ends. Per germline, CDR1 SGHDN and CDR2 FVKESK. The CDR3 is 13 amino acids. The CDR3, as DNA: TGTGCCAGCAGCCAAGGCGCCGACCAGCCCCAGCATTTT. It yields the protein CASSQGADQPQHF.

This clonotype was counted at least ten times. The chain combines TRBV7-9 with TRBJ1-1; D is possibly TRBD1 (6 bases). Germline loops: CDR1 SEHNR, CDR2 FQNEAQ (reference sequence). Trimming shortened V by 6 bases and J by 1 base, and 9 bases separated the two germline ends. CDR3 size: 13 residues. The CDR3 reads CASSTQGNTEAFF. DNA for the CDR3: TGTGCCAGCAGTACACAGGGGAACACTGAAGCTTTCTTT.

This clonotype was counted many times. The chain employs TRBV4-3 and TRBJ1-1; perhaps TRBD1 as D (6 bases). In germline, CDR1 is LGHNA, CDR2 YSLEER. Between the trimmed V and J ends, which lost 0 bases and 2 bases, there was a span of 13 bases. The CDR3 has 16 residues. CDR3 residues: CASSQDLGATNTEAFF. The CDR3 DNA reads as TGCGCCAGCAGCCAAGATCTGGGGGCAACCAACACTGAAGCTTTCTTT.

This clonotype was counted once. A much bigger clone sits one base away, suggesting this may be a read error. The rearrangement joins TRBV29-1 to TRBJ2-7, with 8 bases that match TRBD1. The germline V gene has CDR1 SQVTM and CDR2 ANQGSEA. The CDR3 extends over 14 amino acids. CDR3: CSAEGGQGFYEQYF. CDR3 in DNA: TGCAGCGCTGAAGGAGGACAGGGTTTCTACGAGCAGTACTTC.

This clonotype was observed a few times. The rearrangement joins TRBV30 to TRBJ2-5, with D possibly being TRBD2 (5 bases). Germline V gene lookup returns CDR1 GTSNPN and CDR2 SVGIG (reference sequence). Trimming removed 3 bases at V and 0 bases at J, with 5 bases between. The CDR3 is 12 residues long. The CDR3 spells CAWRDYQETQYF. As DNA, the CDR3 is TGTGCCTGGAGGGACTACCAAGAGACCCAGTACTTC.

This clonotype was seen only a few times. The chain has TRBV9 and TRBJ2-7; D not certain. This CDR3 has 12 amino acids. V lost 2 bases to trimming and J lost 6 bases, with 9 bases between them. Germline lookup yields CDR1 SGDLS and CDR2 YYNGEE. The DNA of the CDR3 is TGTGCCAGCAGCGTGGAAGCTTCCGAGCAGTACGTC. Translating it yields CASSVEASEQYV.

This clonotype was recorded at least ten times. V gene TRBV12-3 or TRBV12-4 combines with J gene TRBJ1-1; D remains ambiguous. CDR3 length: 13 residues. V was cut by 5 bases and J by 0 bases, with 7 bases left in between. The CDR3 DNA follows: TGTGCCAGCAGTCTTCCCTTGAACACTGAAGCTTTCTTT. Translating gives CASSLPLNTEAFF.

The rearrangement joins TRBV12-3 or TRBV12-4 to TRBJ2-5; D is possibly TRBD1 (7 bases). The V end was cut by 4 bases, the J end by 7 bases, with 16 bases between. CDR3 length: 14 residues. CDR3 bases: TGTGCCAGCAGTTCGGGACAGCTGGGGGGGACCCAGTACTTC. Its protein product is CASSSGQLGGTQYF.

This clonotype showed up just a few times. The chain combines TRBV6-5 with TRBJ1-4, with no clear D. The germline V gene has CDR1 MNHEY and CDR2 SVGAGI. The ends were cut back, 1 base at V and 4 bases at J, with 10 bases in the middle. The CDR3 runs 15 residues. The CDR3 DNA sequence: TGTGCCAGCAGTTACTACGGCAGTCTTAATGAAAAACTGTTTTTT. Amino acids: CASSYYGSLNEKLFF.

In this sample, this clonotype turned up many times. The V and J genes are TRBV7-2 and TRBJ1-6; the D is unclear. V lost 8 bases to trimming and J lost 4 bases, with 6 bases between them. From germline, CDR1 is SGHTA and CDR2 FQGNSA. This CDR3 is 12 amino acids long. The CDR3 coding sequence is TGTGCCAGCGGACCGTATAATTCACCCCTCCACTTT. Translation: CASGPYNSPLHF.

The chain links TRBV4-3 to TRBJ2-1, with 10 bases that match TRBD2. CDR1 and CDR2 from the germline V gene are LGHNA and YSLEER. J gave up 8 bases and V 0 bases, and 7 bases lay outside the gene matches. This CDR3 contains 16 residues. The CDR3 here is CASSQDLSGGDHEQFF. The CDR3 coding sequence is TGCGCCAGCAGCCAAGATCTAAGCGGGGGGGATCATGAGCAGTTCTTC.

This clonotype was seen more than once but under ten times. The V call is TRBV3-1, the J call TRBJ2-1, with 7 bases matching TRBD1. This CDR3 region has 15 residues. J lost 0 bases, V lost 6 bases, and 5 bases had no gene match. The germline gives CDR1 LGHDT, CDR2 YNNKEL (reference sequence). This CDR3 is CASRPRGSSYNEQFF. CDR3 bases: TGTGCCAGCAGACCCAGGGGGAGCTCCTACAATGAGCAGTTCTTC.

This clonotype came up a few times. The genes are TRBV20-1 and TRBJ2-1, with TRBD2 identical over 11 bases. With V trimmed by 3 bases and J by 1 base, 5 bases remained unmatched. CDR1 is DFQATT and CDR2 is SNEGSKA in the germline V gene (reference sequence). The CDR3 is 16 amino acids. Here the CDR3 reads CSASALAGASYNEQFF. CDR3 bases: TGCAGTGCTAGTGCACTAGCGGGAGCGTCCTACAATGAGCAGTTCTTC.

This clonotype was found a few times. The chain recombines TRBV7-8 with TRBJ2-1, with 15 bases aligning to TRBD2. CDR3 length: 18 residues. CDR1 and CDR2 from the germline V gene are SGHVS and FQNEAQ. The V segment lost 8 bases and the J segment 2 bases; nucleotides outside the gene matches: 10. The CDR3 DNA sequence: TGTGCCAGCGGACCGGGACTAGCGGGAGGTAGGGCCTACAATGAGCAGTTCTTC. Translation gives CASGPGLAGGRAYNEQFF.